A selection of T cell receptor beta chains follows, all from one sample in a study of shared clonotypes between healthy human individuals. The data were produced by immunoSEQ multiplex PCR, yet TCRdb's version contains in-frame clones alone and is incomplete. This table has more than 2 million clones, 90% to 96% appearing once. Material for sequencing was naive CD4+ T cells sorted from blood. The receptors originated from a man aged 18-30 years in good health. Both conserved end residues are part of each CDR3. The D gene is left open where the match is weak. A row's size may be missing; if present it is once, few, many or a size class.

D,length,V,size,J,CDR3,DNA
NA,11,TRBV6-6,once,TRBJ1-1,CASRGNTEAFF,TGTGCCAGCAGGGGAAACACTGAAGCTTTCTTT
NA,13,TRBV27,NA,TRBJ2-3,CASSDSYTDTQYF,TGTGCCAGCAGCGACAGTTACACAGATACGCAGTATTTT
NA,13,TRBV30,NA,TRBJ2-2,CAWRTQGTGELFF,TGTGCCTGGAGAACTCAGGGGACCGGGGAGCTGTTTTTT
NA,18,TRBV7-9,once,TRBJ2-5,CASSLVGGLGQHQETQYF,TGTGCCAGCAGCTTAGTAGGGGGATTGGGCCAGCACCAAGAGACCCAGTACTTC
TRBD1,16,TRBV4-1,NA,TRBJ1-2,CASSQVWDSYNYGYTF,TGCGCCAGCAGCCAAGTTTGGGACAGTTATAACTATGGCTACACCTTC
NA,12,TRBV30,NA,TRBJ1-3,CAWIGGGNTIYF,TGTGCCTGGATAGGGGGAGGAAACACCATATATTTT
NA,13,TRBV7-2,NA,TRBJ2-7,CASSPDPAYEQYF,TGTGCCAGCAGCCCCGACCCGGCTTACGAGCAGTACTTC
NA,15,TRBV13,NA,TRBJ1-2,CASSLGQGTNYGYTF,TGTGCCAGCAGCTTAGGCCAGGGCACTAACTATGGCTACACCTTC
NA,14,TRBV6-6,NA,TRBJ2-2,CASSYSWGARELFF,TGTGCCAGCAGTTACTCATGGGGGGCTAGGGAGCTGTTTTTT
NA,13,TRBV5-5,NA,TRBJ2-7,CASAQITAYEQYF,TGTGCCAGCGCCCAAATTACAGCCTACGAGCAGTACTTC
NA,13,TRBV5-6,NA,TRBJ2-2,CASSLGSPGELFF,TGTGCCAGCAGCTTAGGAAGTCCCGGGGAGCTGTTTTTT
NA,14,TRBV10-1,NA,TRBJ2-2,CASSPGVNTGELFF,TGCGCCAGCAGTCCAGGGGTGAACACCGGGGAGCTGTTTTTT
NA,13,TRBV27,NA,TRBJ1-5,CASSFQGYQPQHF,TGTGCCAGCAGTTTCCAAGGATATCAGCCCCAGCATTTT
NA,15,TRBV7-8,NA,TRBJ2-7,CASSLDSAAYYEQYF,TGTGCCAGCAGCTTAGACAGCGCCGCATACTACGAGCAGTACTTC
NA,15,TRBV28,NA,TRBJ1-5,CATSWGHHRNQPQHF,TGTGCCACCTCCTGGGGACACCACCGCAATCAGCCCCAGCATTTT
TRBD1,15,TRBV6-6,NA,TRBJ2-2,CASSYGQGRTGELFF,TGTGCCAGCAGTTACGGACAGGGTAGGACCGGGGAGCTGTTTTTT